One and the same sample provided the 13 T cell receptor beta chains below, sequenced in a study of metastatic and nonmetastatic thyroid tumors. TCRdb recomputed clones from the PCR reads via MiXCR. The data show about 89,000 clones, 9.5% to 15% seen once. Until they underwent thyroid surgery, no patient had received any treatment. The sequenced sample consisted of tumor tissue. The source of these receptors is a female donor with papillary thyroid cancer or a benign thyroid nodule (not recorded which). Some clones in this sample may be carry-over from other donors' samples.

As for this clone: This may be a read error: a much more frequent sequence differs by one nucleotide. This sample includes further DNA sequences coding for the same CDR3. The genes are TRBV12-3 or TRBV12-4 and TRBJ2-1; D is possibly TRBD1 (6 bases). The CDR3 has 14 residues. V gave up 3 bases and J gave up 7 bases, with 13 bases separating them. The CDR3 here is CASSLGTGFNEQFF. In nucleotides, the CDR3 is TGTGCCAGCAGTTTGGGTACAGGGTTTAATGAGCAGTTCTTC.

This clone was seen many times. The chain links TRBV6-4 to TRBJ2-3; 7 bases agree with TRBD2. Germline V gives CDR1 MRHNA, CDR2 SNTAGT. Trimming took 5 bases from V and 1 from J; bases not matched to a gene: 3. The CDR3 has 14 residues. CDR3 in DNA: TGTGCCAGCAGTCGGGAGGTTGGCACAGATACGCAGTATTTT. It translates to CASSREVGTDTQYF.

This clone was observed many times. Written as DNA, the CDR3 is TGTGCCAGCAGCTTCAAGAGCGGGAGTTTCCGTGAGCAGTTCTTC. It yields the protein CASSFKSGSFREQFF. This chain joins TRBV11-3 and TRBJ2-1; TRBD2 agrees at 8 bases. Unmatched junction bases numbered 10, after V lost 3 bases and J lost 9 bases. The CDR3 runs to 15 residues. In germline, CDR1 is SGHNT, CDR2 YENEEA.

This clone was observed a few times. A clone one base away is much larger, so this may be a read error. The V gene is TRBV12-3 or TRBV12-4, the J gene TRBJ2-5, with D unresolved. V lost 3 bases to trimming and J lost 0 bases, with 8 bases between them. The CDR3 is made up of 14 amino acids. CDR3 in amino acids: CASSFDEYQETQYF. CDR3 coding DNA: TGTGCCAGCAGTTTCGACGAGTACCAAGAGACCCAGTACTTC.

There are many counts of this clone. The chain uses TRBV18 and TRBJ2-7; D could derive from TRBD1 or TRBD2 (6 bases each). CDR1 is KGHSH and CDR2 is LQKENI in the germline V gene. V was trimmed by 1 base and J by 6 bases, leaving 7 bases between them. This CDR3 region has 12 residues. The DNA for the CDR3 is TGTGCCAGCTCACCACAGGGGGGCGAGCAGTACTTC. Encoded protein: CASSPQGGEQYF.

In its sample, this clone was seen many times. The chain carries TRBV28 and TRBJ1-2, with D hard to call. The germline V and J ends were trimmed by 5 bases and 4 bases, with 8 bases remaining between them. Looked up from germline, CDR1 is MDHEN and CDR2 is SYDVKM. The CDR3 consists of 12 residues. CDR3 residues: CASSTFPYGYTF. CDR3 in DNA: TGTGCCAGCAGTACCTTTCCCTATGGCTACACCTTC.

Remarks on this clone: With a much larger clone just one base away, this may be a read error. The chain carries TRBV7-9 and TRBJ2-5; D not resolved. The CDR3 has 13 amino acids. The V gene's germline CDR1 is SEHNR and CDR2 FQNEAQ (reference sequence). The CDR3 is CASSPEGQETKYF. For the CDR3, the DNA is TGTGCCAGCAGCCCGGAAGGCCAAGAGACCAAGTACTTC.

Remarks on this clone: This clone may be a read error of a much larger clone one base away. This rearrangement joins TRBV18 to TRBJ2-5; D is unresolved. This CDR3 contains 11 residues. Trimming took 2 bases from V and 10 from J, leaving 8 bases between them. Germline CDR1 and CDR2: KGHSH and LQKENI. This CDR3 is CASSPSAVQYF. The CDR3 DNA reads TGTGCCAGCTCACCATCGGCCGTCCAGTACTTC. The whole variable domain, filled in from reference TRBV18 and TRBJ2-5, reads NAGVMQNPRHLVRRRGQEARLRCSPMKGHSHVYWYRQLPEEGLKFMVYLQKENIIDESGMPKERFSAEFPKEGPSILRIQQVVRGDSAAYFCASSPSAVQYFGPGTRLLVL.

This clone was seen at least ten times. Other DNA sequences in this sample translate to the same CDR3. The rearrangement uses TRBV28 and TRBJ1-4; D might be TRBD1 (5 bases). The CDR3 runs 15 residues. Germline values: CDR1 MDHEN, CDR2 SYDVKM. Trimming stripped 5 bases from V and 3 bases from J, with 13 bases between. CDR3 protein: CASSTGAAPNEKLFF. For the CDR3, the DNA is TGTGCCAGCAGTACCGGGGCCGCGCCTAATGAAAAACTGTTTTTT.

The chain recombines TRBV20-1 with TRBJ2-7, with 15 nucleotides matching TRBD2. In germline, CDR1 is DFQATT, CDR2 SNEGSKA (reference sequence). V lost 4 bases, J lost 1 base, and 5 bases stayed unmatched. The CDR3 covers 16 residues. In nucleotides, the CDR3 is TGCAGTGCTAAAGGGACTAGCGGGAGGCATTCCTACGAGCAGTACTTC. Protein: CSAKGTSGRHSYEQYF.

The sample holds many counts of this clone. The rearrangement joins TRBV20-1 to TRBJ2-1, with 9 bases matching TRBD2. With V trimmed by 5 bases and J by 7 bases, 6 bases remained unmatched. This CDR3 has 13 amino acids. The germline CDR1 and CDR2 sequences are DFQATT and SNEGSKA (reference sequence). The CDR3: CSAAPGLANEQFF. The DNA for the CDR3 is TGCAGTGCTGCTCCGGGACTAGCAAATGAGCAGTTCTTC.

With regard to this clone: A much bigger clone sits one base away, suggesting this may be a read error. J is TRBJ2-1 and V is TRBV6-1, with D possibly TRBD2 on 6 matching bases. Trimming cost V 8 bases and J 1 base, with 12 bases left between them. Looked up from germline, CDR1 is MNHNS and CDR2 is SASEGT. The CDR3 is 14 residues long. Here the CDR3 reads CASRRDSSYNEQFF. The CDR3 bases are TGTGCCAGCCGCCGGGACTCATCCTACAATGAGCAGTTCTTC.

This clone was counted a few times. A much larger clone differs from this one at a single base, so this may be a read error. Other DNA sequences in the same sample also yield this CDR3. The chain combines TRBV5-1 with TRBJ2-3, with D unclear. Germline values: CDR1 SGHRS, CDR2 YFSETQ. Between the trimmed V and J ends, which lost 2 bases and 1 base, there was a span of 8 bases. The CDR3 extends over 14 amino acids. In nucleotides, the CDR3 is TGCGCCAGCAGCTTAGACACTGGCACAGATACGCAGTATTTT. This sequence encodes CASSLDTGTDTQYF.